One T cell receptor (beta chain) is described in this entry. The CDR3 runs 15 residues. Germline CDR1 is SEHNR and CDR2 is FQNEAQ (reference sequence). Trimming left V 5 bases short and J 4 bases short, with 17 bases between. The sample belongs to a study of blood T cells in healthy people across ages. A second PCR, run for about 7 to 11 cycles, used a sample-barcoded 5' primer plus a J-beta primer mix. TCRdb reanalysed the 5' RACE reads using MiXCR and keeps one entry per CDR3 protein. The sample comprises 780,000 or so distinct CDR3 sequences, roughly 50% of which are singletons, and approximately 40% rests with the top ten.

This receptor was identified in a man older than 75 in good health. Sequencing was carried out using blood. The V and J genes are TRBV7-9 and TRBJ1-1, with TRBD1 as a possible D gene (5 bases). As DNA, the CDR3 is TGTGCCAGCAGCGATAACAACCAGGGAGGCACTGAAGCTTTCTTT. Amino acid sequence: CASSDNNQGGTEAFF. The full variable domain, with the rest looked up from reference TRBV7-9 and TRBJ1-1, is DTGVSQNPRHKITKRGQNVTFRCDPISEHNRLYWYRQTLGQGPEFLTYFQNEAQLEKSRLLSDRFSAERPKGSFSTLEIQRTEQGDSAMYLCASSDNNQGGTEAFFGQGTRLTVV.